This entry concerns a single T cell receptor beta chain. Its cognate antigen is unknown. This CDR3 region has 14 residues. The V end was cut by 6 bases, the J end by 4 bases, with 13 bases between. Germline CDR1 is KGHSH and CDR2 is LQKENI. This specimen comes from a study of cytomegalovirus exposure and HLA in healthy donors. The study's findings and limits: An analysis done earlier found most TCR beta V segments productive about 90% or about 30% of the time. Solely CMV serostatus was available to characterize immune exposure. The authors considered a cluster of highly shared sequence variants likely to be a sequencing artifact. HLA-A and HLA-B allele assignments for most subjects were reportedly predicted accurately using TCR beta sequences.

The PCR employed 60 Vbeta primers together with 13 Jbeta primers. Profiling relied on immunoSEQ multiplex PCR, and the TCRdb table lists in-frame clones only, not all of them. The sample carries around 190,000 clones, about four fifths recorded once. The rearrangement joins TRBV18 to TRBJ1-5; D possibly corresponds to TRBD1 (5 bases). Sequenced sample: PBMCs. This clonotype was obtained from a woman aged 40 to 50 in good health and CMV-seronegative. CDR3 sequence reads: CASSPRGENQPQHF. CDR3 DNA sequence: TGTGCCAGCTCTCCTCGGGGGGAGAATCAGCCCCAGCATTTT. Variable domain in full (rest from reference TRBV18 and TRBJ1-5): NAGVMQNPRHLVRRRGQEARLRCSPMKGHSHVYWYRQLPEEGLKFMVYLQKENIIDESGMPKERFSAEFPKEGPSILRIQQVVRGDSAAYFCASSPRGENQPQHFGDGTRLSIL.